Sequencing of this T cell receptor (beta chain) was carried out in a study of regulatory T cells in long-lasting Graves disease. Specified time point: persistent/refractory GD, antithyroid drugs over 5 years with positive TRAb. Extracted RNA from PBMCs served as the source of the TCR library. For TCR beta, libraries came from iRepertoire HTBI primers and Arm-PCR of CDR3 regions. TCRdb ran MiXCR on the multiplex PCR reads and lists one entry per CDR3 protein. The sample includes some 420,000 distinct CDR3 sequences, roughly 22% of them seen just once. General observations from the study: Persistent patients shared more public clonotypes (about 2,700) than newly diagnosed patients (approximately 960). Persistent disease preferred TRBV28, TRBJ1-2 and TRBJ2-5.

This CDR3 has 14 residues. V shed 6 bases and J shed 7 bases, with 21 bases lying between them. Germline CDR1 DFQATT, CDR2 SNEGSKA (reference sequence). This clonotype was seen many times. The antigen is not known. The V call is TRBV20-1, the J call TRBJ2-5; tentative D call: TRBD2 (7 bases). Material: peripheral blood mononuclear cells (PBMCs), obtained when the disease was refractory, from a patient treated with antithyroid drugs. The clonotype was recovered from a female donor with Graves disease. In nucleotides, the CDR3 is TGCAGTGCACATGAGACGGGGGGCCGTGCGACCCAGTACTTC. Translating it yields CSAHETGGRATQYF.